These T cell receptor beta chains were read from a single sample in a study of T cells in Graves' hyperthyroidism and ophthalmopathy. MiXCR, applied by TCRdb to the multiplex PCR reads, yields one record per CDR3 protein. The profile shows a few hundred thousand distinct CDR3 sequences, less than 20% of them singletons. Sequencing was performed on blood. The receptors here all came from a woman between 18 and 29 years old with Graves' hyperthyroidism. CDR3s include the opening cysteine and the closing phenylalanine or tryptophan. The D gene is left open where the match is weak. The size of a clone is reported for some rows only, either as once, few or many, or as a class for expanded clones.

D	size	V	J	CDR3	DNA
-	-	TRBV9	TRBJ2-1	CASSPDRYNEQFF	TGTGCCAGCAGCCCCGACCGCTACAATGAGCAGTTCTTC
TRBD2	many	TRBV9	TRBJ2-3	CASNGLGADTQYF	TGTGCCAGCAATGGACTAGGAGCAGATACGCAGTATTTT
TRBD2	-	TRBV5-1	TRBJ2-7	CASSLGLAETYEQYF	TGCGCCAGCAGCTTGGGACTAGCGGAAACCTACGAGCAGTACTTC
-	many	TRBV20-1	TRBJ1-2	CSARPLGEANYGYTF	TGCAGTGCAAGACCCTTGGGGGAAGCAAACTATGGCTACACCTTC
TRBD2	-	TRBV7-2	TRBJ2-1	CANRSGGLGNEQFF	TGTGCGAATCGGTCGGGGGGGCTTGGGAATGAGCAGTTCTTC
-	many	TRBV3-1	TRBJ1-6	CASSQLSDSPLHF	TGTGCCAGCAGCCAGCTGTCGGATTCACCCCTCCACTTT
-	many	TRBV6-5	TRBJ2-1	CASSYRANYNEQFF	TGTGCCAGCAGTTACCGGGCAAACTACAATGAGCAGTTCTTC
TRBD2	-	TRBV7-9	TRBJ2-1	CASSSGSGGNEQFF	TGTGCCAGCAGCTCGGGGTCCGGGGGGAATGAGCAGTTCTTC
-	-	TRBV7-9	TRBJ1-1	CASSLDPAGMNTEAFF	TGTGCCAGCAGCTTAGACCCGGCAGGGATGAACACTGAAGCTTTCTTT
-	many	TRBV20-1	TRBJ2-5	CSATAGGEGQETQYF	TGCAGTGCGACCGCTGGCGGAGAGGGACAAGAGACCCAGTACTTC
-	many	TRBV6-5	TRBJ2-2	CASSYKSTGELFF	TGTGCCAGCAGTTATAAGAGTACCGGGGAGCTGTTTTTT
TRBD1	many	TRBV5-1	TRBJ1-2	CASRTGAANYGYTF	TGCGCCAGCAGGACAGGGGCAGCTAACTATGGCTACACCTTC
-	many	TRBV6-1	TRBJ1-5	CASRENQPQHF	TGTGCCAGCAGGGAAAATCAGCCCCAGCATTTT
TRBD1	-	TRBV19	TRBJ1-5	CASSKGTGMRQSNQPQHF	TGTGCCAGTAGTAAGGGGACAGGGATGCGGCAAAGCAATCAGCCCCAGCATTTT
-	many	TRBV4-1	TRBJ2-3	CASSHVPATDTQYF	TGCGCCAGCAGCCACGTGCCAGCCACAGATACGCAGTATTTT
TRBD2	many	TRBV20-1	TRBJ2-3	CSARDPTSGRAGPNTDTQYF	TGCAGTGCTAGAGACCCGACTAGCGGGAGGGCGGGTCCTAACACAGATACGCAGTATTTT
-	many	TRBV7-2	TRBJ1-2	CASSLARTYGYTF	TGTGCCAGCAGCTTAGCCCGGACTTATGGCTACACCTTC
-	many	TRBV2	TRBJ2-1	CASSELRTNNEQFF	TGTGCCAGCAGTGAATTGAGGACGAACAATGAGCAGTTCTTC
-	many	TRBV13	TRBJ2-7	CASSPNRPPNEQYF	TGTGCCAGCAGCCCAAATAGGCCACCGAACGAGCAGTACTTC
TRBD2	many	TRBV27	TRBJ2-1	CASSWASGEGVEQFF	TGTGCCAGCAGTTGGGCTAGCGGGGAGGGGGTTGAGCAGTTCTTC
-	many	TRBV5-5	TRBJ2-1	CASSFLGGSYNEQFF	TGTGCCAGCAGCTTCTTAGGGGGCTCCTACAATGAGCAGTTCTTC
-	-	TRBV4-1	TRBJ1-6	CASSPLPPAGLSPLHF	TGCGCCAGCAGCCCCCTGCCGCCGGCAGGGCTCTCACCCCTCCACTTT
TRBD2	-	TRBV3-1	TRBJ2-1	CASSQSGRVSYNEQFF	TGTGCCAGCAGTCAAAGCGGGAGGGTCTCCTACAATGAGCAGTTCTTC
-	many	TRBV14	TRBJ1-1	CASSRRGQWGTEAFF	TGTGCCAGCAGCCGCCGAGGACAGTGGGGAACTGAAGCTTTCTTT
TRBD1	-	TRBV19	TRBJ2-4	CASSSSPGQGKLGKNIQYF	TGTGCCAGTAGTTCCTCACCGGGACAGGGAAAATTAGGCAAAAACATTCAGTACTTC
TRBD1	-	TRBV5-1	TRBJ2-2	CASSSTGTGLTGGELFF	TGCGCCAGCAGCAGCACCGGGACAGGCCTAACGGGCGGGGAGCTGTTTTTT
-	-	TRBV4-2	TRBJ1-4	CASSQLSEKLFF	TGTGCCAGCAGCCAATTATCGGAAAAACTGTTTTTT
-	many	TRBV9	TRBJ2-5	CASSPTPGLGETQYF	TGTGCCAGCAGCCCCACTCCGGGCCTCGGAGAGACCCAGTACTTC
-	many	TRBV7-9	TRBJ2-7	CASSPRAGALYEQYF	TGTGCCAGCAGCCCTAGGGCGGGGGCTCTCTACGAGCAGTACTTC
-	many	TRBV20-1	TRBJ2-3	CSASGAGARGPTDTQYF	TGCAGTGCTAGTGGGGCAGGAGCGCGGGGGCCCACAGATACGCAGTATTTT
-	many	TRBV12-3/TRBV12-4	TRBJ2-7	CASSFGIDYEQYF	TGTGCCAGCAGTTTTGGGATAGACTACGAGCAGTACTTC
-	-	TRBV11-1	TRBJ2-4	CASSPSGVPKNIQYF	TGTGCCAGCAGCCCCAGTGGGGTCCCCAAAAACATTCAGTACTTC
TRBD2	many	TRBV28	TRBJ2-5	CASRGAGANQETQYF	TGTGCCAGCAGGGGAGCGGGGGCTAACCAAGAGACCCAGTACTTC
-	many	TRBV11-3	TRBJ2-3	CASSSGDGTDTQYF	TGTGCCAGCAGCTCCGGGGACGGGACAGATACGCAGTATTTT
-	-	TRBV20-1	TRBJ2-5	CSARGGAQETQYF	TGCAGTGCTAGAGGGGGCGCCCAAGAGACCCAGTACTTC
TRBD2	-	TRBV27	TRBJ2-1	CASSLEIGGGYNEQFF	TGTGCCAGCAGTTTAGAAATCGGGGGGGGGTACAATGAGCAGTTCTTC
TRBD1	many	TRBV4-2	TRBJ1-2	CASSQGDRVNYGYTF	TGTGCCAGCAGCCAAGGAGACAGGGTCAACTATGGCTACACCTTC
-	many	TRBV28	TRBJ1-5	CASSLLQASSNQPQHF	TGTGCCAGCAGTTTACTACAGGCAAGTAGCAATCAGCCCCAGCATTTT
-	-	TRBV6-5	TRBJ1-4	CASSYWGGQEKLFF	TGTGCCAGCAGTTACTGGGGAGGCCAAGAAAAACTGTTTTTT
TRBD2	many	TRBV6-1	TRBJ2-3	CATLRLAGALTDTQYF	TGTGCCACCCTGCGACTAGCGGGGGCCCTCACAGATACGCAGTATTTT
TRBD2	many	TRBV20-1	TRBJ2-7	CSARGGGFGLAGDEQYF	TGCAGTGCTAGAGGAGGAGGGTTTGGACTAGCGGGGGACGAGCAGTACTTC
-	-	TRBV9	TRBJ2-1	CASSVGWPVRGNEQFF	TGTGCCAGCAGCGTAGGTTGGCCCGTGAGGGGCAATGAGCAGTTCTTC
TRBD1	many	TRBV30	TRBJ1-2	CAWSRGAYGYTF	TGTGCATGGAGCAGGGGGGCCTATGGCTACACCTTC
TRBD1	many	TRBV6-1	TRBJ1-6	CASRPGGDNSPLHF	TGTGCCAGCAGACCAGGGGGTGATAATTCACCCCTCCACTTT